These T cell receptor beta chains were read from a single sample in a study of cytomegalovirus exposure and HLA in healthy donors. Libraries were prepared by immunoSEQ multiplex PCR; TCRdb keeps only in-frame clonotypes and omits some of them. The data hold approximately 150,000 clones, with less than 90% observed a single time. Sequencing was performed on PBMCs. These receptors were taken from a man in his fifties or sixties in good health and CMV-seropositive. Both conserved end residues are part of each CDR3. D genes are given only for firm matches. Part of the rows lack a size; the others show once, few, many or a class for expanded clones.

V: TRBV4-1
J: TRBJ2-7
D: TRBD2
size: -
length: 15
CDR3: CASSQSGSTSYEQYF
DNA: TGCGCCAGCAGCCAGAGCGGGAGCACCTCCTACGAGCAGTACTTC

V: TRBV7-9
J: TRBJ1-3
D: TRBD1
size: -
length: 17
CDR3: CASSPHPTTGLGNTIYF
DNA: TGTGCCAGCAGCCCCCACCCCACGACAGGGTTAGGAAACACCATATATTTT

V: TRBV6-1
J: TRBJ1-3
D: -
size: -
length: 12
CDR3: CASNRGGYTIYF
DNA: TGTGCCAGCAACCGGGGGGGTTACACCATATATTTT

V: TRBV11-2
J: TRBJ2-1
D: TRBD2
size: few
length: 17
CDR3: CASSLVLTSGAYNEQFF
DNA: TGTGCCAGCAGCTTAGTCCTGACTAGCGGTGCCTACAATGAGCAGTTCTTC

V: TRBV19
J: TRBJ1-6
D: -
size: few
length: 17
CDR3: CASSRTGRGESNSPLHF
DNA: TGTGCCAGTAGTCGCACCGGACGGGGGGAGTCTAATTCACCCCTCCACTTT

V: TRBV14
J: TRBJ2-3
D: TRBD2
size: -
length: 21
CDR3: CASSQDWASGRPPGSTDTQYF
DNA: TGTGCCAGCAGCCAAGATTGGGCTAGCGGGAGACCCCCGGGAAGCACAGATACGCAGTATTTT

V: TRBV18
J: TRBJ2-3
D: TRBD1
size: -
length: 16
CDR3: CASSPGTGGRTDTQYF
DNA: TGTGCCAGCTCACCAGGGACAGGGGGAAGGACAGATACGCAGTATTTT

V: TRBV7-9
J: TRBJ2-1
D: TRBD1
size: -
length: 17
CDR3: CASSVTRTGSSYNEQFF
DNA: TGTGCCAGCAGCGTTACCCGGACAGGGAGCTCCTACAATGAGCAGTTCTTC

V: TRBV5-1
J: TRBJ1-4
D: -
size: -
length: 13
CDR3: CASSESLNEKLFF
DNA: TGCGCCAGCAGTGAGTCTCTGAATGAAAAACTGTTTTTT

V: TRBV7-2
J: TRBJ1-5
D: TRBD1
size: -
length: 15
CDR3: CASSLGTGFNQPQHF
DNA: TGTGCCAGCAGCTTAGGGACAGGGTTCAATCAGCCCCAGCATTTT

V: TRBV5-5
J: TRBJ1-2
D: TRBD1
size: -
length: 16
CDR3: CASSLIALDRVGGYTF
DNA: TGTGCCAGCAGCTTGATTGCCCTGGACAGGGTGGGCGGCTACACCTTC

V: TRBV13
J: TRBJ1-4
D: TRBD1
size: -
length: 17
CDR3: CASSLGPGQAAGEKLFF
DNA: TGTGCCAGCAGCTTAGGCCCGGGACAGGCCGCAGGTGAAAAACTGTTTTTT

V: TRBV2
J: TRBJ1-5
D: -
size: -
length: 15
CDR3: CASSDVGHSNQPQHF
DNA: TGTGCCAGCAGTGATGTGGGGCATAGCAATCAGCCCCAGCATTTT

V: TRBV19
J: TRBJ1-5
D: -
size: -
length: 15
CDR3: CASSTDRLSNQPQHF
DNA: TGTGCCAGTAGTACTGACAGACTTAGCAATCAGCCCCAGCATTTT

V: TRBV18
J: TRBJ1-2
D: -
size: once
length: 15
CDR3: CASSPGPTVGDGYTF
DNA: TGTGCCAGCTCACCGGGGCCCACAGTGGGTGATGGCTACACCTTC

V: TRBV7-8
J: TRBJ2-3
D: TRBD2
size: -
length: 17
CDR3: CASSPAGGRAGTDTQYF
DNA: TGTGCCAGCAGCCCGGCCGGCGGGAGGGCCGGGACAGATACGCAGTATTTT

V: TRBV27
J: TRBJ2-5
D: -
size: -
length: 14
CDR3: CASSSSTHGWTQYF
DNA: TGTGCCAGCAGTTCGTCCACCCACGGGTGGACCCAGTACTTC

V: TRBV7-9
J: TRBJ2-1
D: TRBD2
size: -
length: 14
CDR3: CSSLYERGGNEQFF
DNA: TGTTCCAGCCTGTATGAGCGGGGGGGCAATGAGCAGTTCTTC

V: TRBV5-4
J: TRBJ2-7
D: TRBD1
size: -
length: 15
CDR3: CASSLSGTGPYEQYF
DNA: TGTGCCAGCAGCTTGTCAGGGACAGGACCCTACGAGCAGTACTTC

V: TRBV11-1
J: TRBJ2-1
D: -
size: -
length: 17
CDR3: CASTPEISTTGYNEQFF
DNA: TGTGCCAGCACCCCTGAAATTTCCACAACGGGATACAATGAGCAGTTCTTC

V: TRBV6-5
J: TRBJ2-2
D: TRBD2
size: -
length: 14
CDR3: CASRAGENTGELFF
DNA: TGTGCCAGCAGAGCGGGGGAAAACACCGGGGAGCTGTTTTTT

V: TRBV27
J: TRBJ2-5
D: -
size: once
length: 14
CDR3: CASSSHRVQETQYF
DNA: TGTGCCAGCAGTAGTCACAGGGTTCAAGAGACCCAGTACTTC

V: TRBV19
J: TRBJ2-2
D: TRBD2
size: -
length: 15
CDR3: CASSIDLAGTGELFF
DNA: TGTGCCAGTAGTATAGACCTAGCGGGCACCGGGGAGCTGTTTTTT

V: TRBV29-1
J: TRBJ2-5
D: -
size: -
length: 14
CDR3: CSVRMRAMGETQYF
DNA: TGCAGCGTCCGGATGAGGGCCATGGGCGAGACCCAGTACTTC

V: TRBV30
J: TRBJ2-1
D: TRBD1
size: -
length: 13
CDR3: CAWGPGQSNEQFF
DNA: TGTGCCTGGGGGCCGGGACAGAGTAATGAGCAGTTCTTC

V: TRBV18
J: TRBJ1-5
D: TRBD1
size: -
length: 15
CDR3: CASSQDRAPNQPQHF
DNA: TGTGCCAGCTCACAGGACAGGGCCCCCAATCAGCCCCAGCATTTT

V: TRBV4-3
J: TRBJ1-1
D: -
size: -
length: 16
CDR3: CASSQDFAGLNTEAFF
DNA: TGCGCCAGCAGCCAAGATTTCGCAGGGTTGAACACTGAAGCTTTCTTT

V: TRBV29-1
J: TRBJ1-1
D: TRBD1
size: -
length: 14
CDR3: CSVEMAGGSTEAFF
DNA: TGCAGCGTTGAAATGGCAGGGGGGTCTACTGAAGCTTTCTTT

V: TRBV5-6
J: TRBJ2-6
D: -
size: few
length: 15
CDR3: CASSLSTSGANVLTF
DNA: TGTGCCAGCAGCTTATCTACCTCTGGGGCCAACGTCCTGACTTTC

V: TRBV10-2
J: TRBJ2-1
D: TRBD2
size: -
length: 18
CDR3: CASSVGGLAGGLGNEQFF
DNA: TGCGCCAGCAGTGTCGGAGGACTAGCGGGAGGGTTGGGGAATGAGCAGTTCTTC

V: TRBV4-3
J: TRBJ2-7
D: TRBD2
size: -
length: 14
CDR3: CASSLNGGDYEQYF
DNA: TGCGCCAGCAGCCTAAACGGGGGGGACTACGAGCAGTACTTC

V: TRBV28
J: TRBJ1-2
D: -
size: -
length: 13
CDR3: CASSSGLNYGYTF
DNA: TGTGCCAGCAGTTCAGGACTTAACTATGGCTACACCTTC

V: TRBV28
J: TRBJ1-5
D: -
size: once
length: 16
CDR3: CASSSGEQHRGQPQHF
DNA: TGTGCCAGCAGTTCGGGGGAACAACACCGGGGCCAGCCCCAGCATTTT

V: TRBV9
J: TRBJ2-7
D: TRBD2
size: -
length: 12
CDR3: CASSGTSAEQYF
DNA: TGTGCCAGCAGCGGTACTAGCGCCGAGCAGTACTTC

V: TRBV7-9
J: TRBJ2-1
D: TRBD1
size: -
length: 15
CDR3: CASRDRLHSYNEQFF
DNA: TGTGCCAGCAGGGACAGGTTACACTCCTACAATGAGCAGTTCTTC

V: TRBV5-8
J: TRBJ2-4
D: -
size: -
length: 15
CDR3: CASRPTGLGKNIQYF
DNA: TGTGCCAGCAGACCTACAGGGCTCGGCAAAAACATTCAGTACTTC

V: TRBV5-4
J: TRBJ2-5
D: TRBD1
size: -
length: 15
CDR3: CASSLAGDRVETQYF
DNA: TGTGCCAGCAGCTTGGCCGGGGACAGGGTGGAGACCCAGTACTTC

V: TRBV7-6
J: TRBJ2-7
D: TRBD2
size: -
length: 16
CDR3: CASSLGASGSSYEQYF
DNA: TGTGCCAGCAGCTTAGGGGCTAGCGGGAGCTCCTACGAGCAGTACTTC

V: TRBV7-2
J: TRBJ2-5
D: TRBD2
size: -
length: 14
CDR3: CASSGFSGRETQYF
DNA: TGTGCCAGCAGCGGTTTTAGCGGGAGAGAGACCCAGTACTTC

V: TRBV5-1
J: TRBJ2-7
D: TRBD1
size: -
length: 14
CDR3: CASSLTGQSYEQYF
DNA: TGCGCCAGCAGCTTGACGGGACAGTCCTACGAGCAGTACTTC

V: TRBV28
J: TRBJ2-7
D: -
size: few
length: 13
CDR3: CASLSPSSYEQYF
DNA: TGTGCCTCACTCTCACCAAGCTCCTACGAGCAGTACTTC

V: TRBV18
J: TRBJ2-2
D: -
size: -
length: 14
CDR3: CASSAQLNTGELFF
DNA: TGTGCCAGCTCAGCACAGCTGAACACCGGGGAGCTGTTTTTT

V: TRBV19
J: TRBJ1-3
D: TRBD1
size: -
length: 15
CDR3: CASSIGTDSGNTIYF
DNA: TGTGCCAGTAGTATTGGGACAGACTCTGGAAACACCATATATTTT